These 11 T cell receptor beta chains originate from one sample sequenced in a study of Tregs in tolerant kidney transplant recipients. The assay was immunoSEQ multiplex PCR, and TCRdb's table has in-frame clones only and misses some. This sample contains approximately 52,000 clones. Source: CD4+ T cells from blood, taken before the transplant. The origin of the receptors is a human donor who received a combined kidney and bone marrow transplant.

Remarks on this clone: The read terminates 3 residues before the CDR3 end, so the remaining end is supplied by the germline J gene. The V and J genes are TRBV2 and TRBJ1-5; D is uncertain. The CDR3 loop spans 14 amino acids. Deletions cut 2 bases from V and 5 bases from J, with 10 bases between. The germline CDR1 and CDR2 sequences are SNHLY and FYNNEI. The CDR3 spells CASSERSEDQPQHF. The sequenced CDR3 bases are TGTGCCAGCAGTGAACGCAGCGAAGATCAGCCC.

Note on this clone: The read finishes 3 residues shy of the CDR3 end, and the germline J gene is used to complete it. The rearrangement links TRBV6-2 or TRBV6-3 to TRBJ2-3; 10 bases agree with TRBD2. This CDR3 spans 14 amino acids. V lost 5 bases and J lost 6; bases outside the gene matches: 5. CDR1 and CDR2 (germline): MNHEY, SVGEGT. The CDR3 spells CASSQTSGSDTQYF. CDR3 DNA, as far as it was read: TGTGCCAGCAGTCAGACTAGCGGGTCGGATACG.

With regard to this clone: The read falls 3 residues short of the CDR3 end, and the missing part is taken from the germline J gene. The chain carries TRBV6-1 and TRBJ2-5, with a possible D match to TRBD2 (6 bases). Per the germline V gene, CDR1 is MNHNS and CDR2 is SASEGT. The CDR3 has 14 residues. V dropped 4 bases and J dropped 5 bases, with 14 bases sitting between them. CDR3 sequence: CASSARGGGETQYF. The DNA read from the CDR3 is TGTGCCAGCAGTGCTCGGGGAGGCGGCGAGACC.

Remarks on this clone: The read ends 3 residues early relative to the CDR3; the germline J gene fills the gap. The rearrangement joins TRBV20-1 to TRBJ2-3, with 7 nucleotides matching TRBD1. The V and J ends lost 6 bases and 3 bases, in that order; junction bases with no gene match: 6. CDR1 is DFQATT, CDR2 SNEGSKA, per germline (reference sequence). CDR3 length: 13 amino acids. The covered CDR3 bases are TGCAGTGCAACAGGGGTGGGGACAGATACG. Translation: CSATGVGTDT. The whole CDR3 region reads CSATGVGTDTQYF.

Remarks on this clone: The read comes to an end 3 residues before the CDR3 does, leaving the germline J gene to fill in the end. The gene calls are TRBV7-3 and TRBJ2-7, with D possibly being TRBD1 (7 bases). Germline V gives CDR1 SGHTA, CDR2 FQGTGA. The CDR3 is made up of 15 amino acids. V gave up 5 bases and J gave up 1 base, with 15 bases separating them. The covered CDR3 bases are TGTGCCAGCAGCCCGCAGGGGGGCGATTCCTACGAG. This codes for CASSPQGGDSYE. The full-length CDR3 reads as CASSPQGGDSYEQYF.

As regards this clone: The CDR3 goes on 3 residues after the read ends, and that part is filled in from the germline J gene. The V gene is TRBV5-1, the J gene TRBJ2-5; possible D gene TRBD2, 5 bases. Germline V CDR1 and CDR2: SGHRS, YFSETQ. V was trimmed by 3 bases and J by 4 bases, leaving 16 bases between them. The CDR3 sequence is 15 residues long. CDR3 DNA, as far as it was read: TGCGCCAGCAGCTCCAGACCCGGTGAGGGAGAGACC. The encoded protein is CASSSRPGEGET. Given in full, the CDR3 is CASSSRPGEGETQYF.

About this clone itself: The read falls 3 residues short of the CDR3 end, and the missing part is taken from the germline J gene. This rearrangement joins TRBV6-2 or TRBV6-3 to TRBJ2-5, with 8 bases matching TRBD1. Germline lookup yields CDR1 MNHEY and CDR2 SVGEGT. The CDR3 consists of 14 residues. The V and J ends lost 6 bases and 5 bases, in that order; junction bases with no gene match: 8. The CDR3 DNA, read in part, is TGTGCCAGCAGCCACAACAGGGGGAGGGAGACC. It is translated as CASSHNRGRET. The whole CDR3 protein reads CASSHNRGRETQYF.

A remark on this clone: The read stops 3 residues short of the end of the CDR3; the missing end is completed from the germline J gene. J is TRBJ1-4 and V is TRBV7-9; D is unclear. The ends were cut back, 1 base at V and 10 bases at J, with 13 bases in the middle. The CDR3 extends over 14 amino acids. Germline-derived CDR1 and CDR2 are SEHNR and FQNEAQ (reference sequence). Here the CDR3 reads CASSLVSTGGKLFF. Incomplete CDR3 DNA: TGTGCCAGCAGCTTAGTCTCGACTGGAGGAAAA.

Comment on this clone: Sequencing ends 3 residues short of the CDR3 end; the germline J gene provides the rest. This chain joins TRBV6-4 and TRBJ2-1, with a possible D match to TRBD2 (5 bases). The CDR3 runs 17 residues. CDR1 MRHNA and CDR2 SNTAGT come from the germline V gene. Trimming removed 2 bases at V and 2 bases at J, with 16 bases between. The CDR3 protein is CASSDPTGNVAYNEQFF. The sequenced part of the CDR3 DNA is TGTGCCAGCAGTGACCCGACGGGGAACGTCGCCTACAATGAG.

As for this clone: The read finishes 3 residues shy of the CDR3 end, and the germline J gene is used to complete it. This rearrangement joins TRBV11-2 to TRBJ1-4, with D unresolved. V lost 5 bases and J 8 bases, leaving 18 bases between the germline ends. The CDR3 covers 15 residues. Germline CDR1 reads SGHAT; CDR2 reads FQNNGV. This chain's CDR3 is CASSPRGSEWEKLFF. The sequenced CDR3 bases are TGTGCCAGCAGCCCCCGCGGGTCAGAGTGGGAAAAA. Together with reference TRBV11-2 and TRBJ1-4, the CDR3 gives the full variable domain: EAGVAQSPRYKIIEKRQSVAFWCNPISGHATLYWYQQILGQGPKLLIQFQNNGVVDDSQLPKDRFSAERLKGVDSTLKIQPAKLEDSAVYLCASSPRGSEWEKLFFGSGTQLSVL.

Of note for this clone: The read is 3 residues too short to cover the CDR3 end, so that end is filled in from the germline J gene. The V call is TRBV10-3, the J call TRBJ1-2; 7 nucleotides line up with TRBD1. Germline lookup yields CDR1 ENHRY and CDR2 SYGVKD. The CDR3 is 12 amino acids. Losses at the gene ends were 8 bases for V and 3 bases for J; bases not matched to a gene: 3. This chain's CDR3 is CAIGTEDYGYTF. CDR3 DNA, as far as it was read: TGTGCCATCGGGACAGAAGACTATGGC.